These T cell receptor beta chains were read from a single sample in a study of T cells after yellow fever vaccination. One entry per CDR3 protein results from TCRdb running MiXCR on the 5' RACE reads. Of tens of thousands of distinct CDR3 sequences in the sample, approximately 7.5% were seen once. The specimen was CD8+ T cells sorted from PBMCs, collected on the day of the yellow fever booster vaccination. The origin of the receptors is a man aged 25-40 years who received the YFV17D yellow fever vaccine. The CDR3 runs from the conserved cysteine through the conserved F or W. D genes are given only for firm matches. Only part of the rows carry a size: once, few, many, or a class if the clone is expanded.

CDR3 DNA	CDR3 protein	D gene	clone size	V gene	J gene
TGTGCCAGCAGCACCCAACAGGGGCCCGTACCCTACGAGCAGTACTTC	CASSTQQGPVPYEQYF	TRBD1	few	TRBV7-6	TRBJ2-7
TGTGCCATCCCTTCCCCCCCTGAATCGCGGGAGCTTACAGATACGCAGTATTTT	CAIPSPPESRELTDTQYF	TRBD2	few	TRBV10-3	TRBJ2-3
TGTGCCAGTTTAGCGGGGCTGTCCACAGATACGCAGTATTTT	CASLAGLSTDTQYF	TRBD2	many	TRBV12-3/TRBV12-4	TRBJ2-3
TGTGCCAGCAGTTCGACTAGCGTGCCAGAGTTCTTC	CASSSTSVPEFF	TRBD2	few	TRBV6-2/TRBV6-3	TRBJ2-1
TGTGCCAGCAGCTTAGCGATTAGCGGCACCTACGAGCAGTACTTC	CASSLAISGTYEQYF	NA	NA	TRBV7-6	TRBJ2-7
TGTGCCAGCAGTTTGACAGCCGCCGGGTACGAGCAGTACTTC	CASSLTAAGYEQYF	NA	many	TRBV6-5	TRBJ2-7
TGTGCCAGCAGCCAAGAGTTGACCCCTAGCGGGAGGTTGGAAGATACGCAGTATTTT	CASSQELTPSGRLEDTQYF	TRBD2	few	TRBV14	TRBJ2-3
TGTGCCATCAGTGAGACCGGGACAGGGGGAGAGACCCAGTACTTC	CAISETGTGGETQYF	TRBD1	NA	TRBV10-3	TRBJ2-5
TGTGCCAGCGAGAAGGCATCGGGAGCGGGCGAGCAGTACTTC	CASEKASGAGEQYF	NA	few	TRBV7-9	TRBJ2-7
TGTGCCAGCAGAAGGGACAGCTCCTACGAGCAGTACTTC	CASRRDSSYEQYF	TRBD1	NA	TRBV27	TRBJ2-7
TGTGCCAGCAGCTTCTTAGCGGGGCAATCCTACAATGAGCAGTTCTTC	CASSFLAGQSYNEQFF	TRBD2	NA	TRBV7-2	TRBJ2-1
TGTGCCAGCAGCATCTGGACTACAGAGACCCAGTACTTC	CASSIWTTETQYF	NA	many	TRBV7-2	TRBJ2-5
TGTGCCAGCAGCTTTAAGACTAGCGGGTTTGAGCAGTTCTTC	CASSFKTSGFEQFF	TRBD2	many	TRBV5-6	TRBJ2-1
TGTGCCAGCAGCACTACGCACGGGACTAGCGTATACAATGAGCAGTTCTTC	CASSTTHGTSVYNEQFF	TRBD2	few	TRBV11-1	TRBJ2-1
TGCGCCAGCAGCTTCCGGGACATCTACAATGAGCAGTTCTTC	CASSFRDIYNEQFF	NA	NA	TRBV5-1	TRBJ2-1
TGTGCCAGCAGCTTAGGAGAAACCTCGTTGGAGCAGTACTTC	CASSLGETSLEQYF	NA	few	TRBV7-2	TRBJ2-7
TGTGCCAGCAGTGAACATGCTAGCGGGAGTTCGAATGAGCAGTTCTTC	CASSEHASGSSNEQFF	TRBD2	medium-sized	TRBV2	TRBJ2-1
TGTGCCAGCAGTTACTCGACAGGGGTCGGCGCTTTCTTT	CASSYSTGVGAFF	TRBD1	NA	TRBV6-5	TRBJ1-1
TGTGCCAGCAGCGTAGAAGGAAGGGTAGCGGGACCACACAATGAGCAGTTCTTC	CASSVEGRVAGPHNEQFF	TRBD2	NA	TRBV9	TRBJ2-1
TGTGCCAGCAGCGTAGTTGGCACAGATACGCAGTATTTT	CASSVVGTDTQYF	NA	few	TRBV9	TRBJ2-3
TGTGCCAGCAGACCCGGGGGTAACACTGAAGCTTTCTTT	CASRPGGNTEAFF	NA	NA	TRBV7-9	TRBJ1-1
TGTGCCAGCAGCTTAGGTAGCTGGGTGGAGCAGTACTTC	CASSLGSWVEQYF	NA	many	TRBV7-2	TRBJ2-7
TGCGCCAGCAGCTACGGTGGTCCCTCCTACGAGCAGTACTTC	CASSYGGPSYEQYF	NA	few	TRBV5-1	TRBJ2-7
TGTGCCACCAGTGATTTGTTGTCGGACACAGATACGCAGTATTTT	CATSDLLSDTDTQYF	NA	few	TRBV24-1	TRBJ2-3
TGCAGTGCTAGAGAAGGGGGGGGATCCTACGAGCAGTACTTC	CSAREGGGSYEQYF	NA	few	TRBV20-1	TRBJ2-7
TGCAGTGTCCCGGGGGAAGGAAACACCATATATTTT	CSVPGEGNTIYF	NA	NA	TRBV20-1	TRBJ1-3
TGTGCCAGCAGCCCGCAAGTGAGCAGCTCCTACAATGAGCAGTTCTTC	CASSPQVSSSYNEQFF	NA	many	TRBV7-9	TRBJ2-1
TGTGCCACCAGCAGAGTAGGGAAGAGCGGGAGCCCCTACGAGCAGTACTTC	CATSRVGKSGSPYEQYF	TRBD2	NA	TRBV15	TRBJ2-7
TGTGCCAGCAGTTACTCGAGAGAGACCCAGTACTTC	CASSYSRETQYF	NA	few	TRBV6-2/TRBV6-3	TRBJ2-5
TGTGCCAGCAGTTGGACCGGGGGACTAAGATACACCGGGGAGCTGTTTTTT	CASSWTGGLRYTGELFF	TRBD2	many	TRBV6-5	TRBJ2-2
TGCGCCAGCAGCGGGACGGACCAAGAGACCCAGTACTTC	CASSGTDQETQYF	NA	few	TRBV4-3	TRBJ2-5
TGTGCCAGCAGTTTATTTGTACAGGGGAACACCGGGGAGCTGTTTTTT	CASSLFVQGNTGELFF	NA	NA	TRBV27	TRBJ2-2
TGTGCCAGCAGCCAGACTAGCTGGCAGTTCTTC	CASSQTSWQFF	TRBD2	many	TRBV12-3/TRBV12-4	TRBJ2-1
TGCAGCGTTGAACTAGCGGGAGACCCAACGCAGTATTTT	CSVELAGDPTQYF	TRBD2	NA	TRBV29-1	TRBJ2-3
TGTGCCAGCTCGCAAGGGACCCCTGAGCAGTTCTTC	CASSQGTPEQFF	NA	many	TRBV18	TRBJ2-1
TGCAGCGTTGAGGAGTTTGGCCAGGGCGAGACCCAGTACTTC	CSVEEFGQGETQYF	NA	many	TRBV29-1	TRBJ2-5
TGCAGTGCTAGAAGTTTCCCCCTAGGCCCCTACGAGCAGTACTTC	CSARSFPLGPYEQYF	NA	NA	TRBV20-1	TRBJ2-7
TGTGCCAGCAGCCACTGGGTAGCGGGGGGCACAGATACGCAGTATTTT	CASSHWVAGGTDTQYF	TRBD2	many	TRBV7-2	TRBJ2-3
TGTGCCAGCAGCCAAACTACCGGAGCCACAGATACGCAGTATTTT	CASSQTTGATDTQYF	NA	NA	TRBV2	TRBJ2-3
TGTGCCACCAGTGATCCGGGGGGGGTGTGGGGTGTCCAAGAGACCCAGTACTTC	CATSDPGGVWGVQETQYF	TRBD2	NA	TRBV24-1	TRBJ2-5
TGTGCCAGCTCCCCTCGGCCAGGGGGGGATGGCTACACCTTC	CASSPRPGGDGYTF	TRBD1	NA	TRBV6-1	TRBJ1-2